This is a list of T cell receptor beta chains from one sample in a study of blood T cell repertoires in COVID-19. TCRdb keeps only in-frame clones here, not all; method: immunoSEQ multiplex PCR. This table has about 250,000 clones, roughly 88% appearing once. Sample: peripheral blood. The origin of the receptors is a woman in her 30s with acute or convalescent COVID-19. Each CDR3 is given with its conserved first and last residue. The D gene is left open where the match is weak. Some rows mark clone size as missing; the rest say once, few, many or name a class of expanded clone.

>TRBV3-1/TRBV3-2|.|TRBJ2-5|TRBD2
CASSQRAGGETQYF
TGTGCCAGCAGCCAAAGGGCGGGAGGGGAGACCCAGTACTTC
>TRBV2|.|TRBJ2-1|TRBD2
CARGTSGNHNEQFF
TGTGCCAGAGGGACTAGCGGGAACCACAATGAGCAGTTCTTC
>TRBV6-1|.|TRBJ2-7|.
CASSEVFAGDYEQYF
TGTGCCAGCAGTGAAGTATTCGCAGGGGATTACGAGCAGTACTTC
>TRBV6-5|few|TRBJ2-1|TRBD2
CASSYDLAGGTGEQFF
TGTGCCAGCAGTTACGATTTAGCGGGAGGGACTGGTGAGCAGTTCTTC
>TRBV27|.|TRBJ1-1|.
CASGPWGGEAFF
TGTGCCAGCGGACCCTGGGGGGGGGAAGCTTTCTTT
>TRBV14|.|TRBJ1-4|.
CASSQGLTMPNEKLFF
TGTGCCAGCAGCCAAGGATTAACAATGCCTAATGAAAAACTGTTTTTT
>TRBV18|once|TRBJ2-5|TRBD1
CASSFRSPGTVGETQYF
TGTGCCAGCTCATTCAGAAGTCCCGGGACAGTTGGCGAGACCCAGTACTTC
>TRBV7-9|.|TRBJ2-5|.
CASRWGESEQETQYF
TGTGCCAGCAGATGGGGGGAATCCGAACAAGAGACCCAGTACTTC
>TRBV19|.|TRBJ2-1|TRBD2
CASSRGLAGGPREQFF
TGTGCCAGTAGTAGAGGACTAGCGGGAGGGCCCAGGGAGCAGTTCTTC
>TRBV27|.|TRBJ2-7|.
CASSFLSEQYF
TGTGCCAGCAGTTTCCTGTCCGAGCAGTACTTC
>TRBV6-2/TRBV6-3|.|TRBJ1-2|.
CASSLGTRTPLGYTF
TGTGCCAGCAGTCTCGGGACACGGACCCCTCTAGGCTACACCTTC
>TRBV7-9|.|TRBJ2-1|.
CASSQNRDNAYNEQFF
TGTGCCAGCAGCCAAAACCGGGACAACGCGTACAATGAGCAGTTCTTC
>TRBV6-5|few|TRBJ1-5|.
CASSQWTLGQPQHF
TGTGCCAGCAGCCAGTGGACTCTTGGTCAGCCCCAGCATTTT
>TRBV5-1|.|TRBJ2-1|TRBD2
CASSSKPGLAGLEQFF
TGCGCCAGCAGCTCTAAACCGGGACTAGCGGGACTTGAGCAGTTCTTC
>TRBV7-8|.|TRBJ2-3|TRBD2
CASSLFPAGGSTDTQYF
TGTGCCAGCAGCTTATTTCCTGCGGGAGGAAGCACAGATACGCAGTATTTT
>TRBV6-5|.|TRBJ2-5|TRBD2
CASSKPGGGQETQYF
TGTGCCAGCAGTAAACCCGGGGGGGGACAAGAGACCCAGTACTTC
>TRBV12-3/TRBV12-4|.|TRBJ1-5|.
CASSDRKNQPQHF
TGTGCCAGCAGTGACAGAAAAAATCAGCCCCAGCATTTT
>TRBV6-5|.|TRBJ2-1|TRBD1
CASSRGQEYNEQFF
TGTGCCAGCAGTAGGGGACAGGAGTACAATGAGCAGTTCTTC
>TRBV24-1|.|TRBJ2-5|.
CATSASRDTRETQYF
TGTGCCACCAGTGCGAGCCGGGACACTAGGGAGACCCAGTACTTC
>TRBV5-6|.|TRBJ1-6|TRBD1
CASRVGTGVGNSPLHF
TGTGCCAGCAGGGTCGGGACAGGGGTTGGCAATTCACCCCTCCACTTT
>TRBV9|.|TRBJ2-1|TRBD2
CASSVGGGGPQYNEQFF
TGTGCCAGCAGCGTAGGGGGCGGGGGGCCCCAATACAATGAGCAGTTCTTC
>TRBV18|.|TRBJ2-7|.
CASSPKRLPYEQYF
TGTGCCAGCTCACCAAAGCGGCTGCCCTACGAGCAGTACTTC
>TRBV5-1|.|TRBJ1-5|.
CASSLDRSGNQPQHF
TGCGCCAGCAGCTTGGACAGATCGGGCAATCAGCCCCAGCATTTT
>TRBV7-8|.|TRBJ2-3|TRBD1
CASSQQGARGADTQYF
TGTGCCAGCAGCCAACAGGGGGCTAGGGGCGCAGATACGCAGTATTTT
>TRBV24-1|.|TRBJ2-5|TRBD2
CATSDPWVAGGPGETQYF
TGTGCCACCAGTGATCCCTGGGTAGCGGGAGGGCCCGGAGAGACCCAGTACTTC
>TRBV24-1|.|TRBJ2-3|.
CATSARQTDTQYF
TGTGCCACCAGTGCTAGACAGACAGATACGCAGTATTTT
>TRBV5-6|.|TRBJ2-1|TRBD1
CASSHGRGQGVNEQFF
TGTGCCAGCAGCCATGGCCGCGGACAGGGGGTCAATGAGCAGTTCTTC
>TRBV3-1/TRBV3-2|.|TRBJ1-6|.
CASSQDRSVRGGNSPLHF
TGTGCCAGCAGCCAAGATCGTTCGGTTAGGGGAGGTAATTCACCCCTCCACTTT
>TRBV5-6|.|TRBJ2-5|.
CASSWTDIQETQYF
TGTGCCAGCAGCTGGACAGACATACAAGAGACCCAGTACTTC
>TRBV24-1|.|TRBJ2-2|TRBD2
CATKGAGGPTGELFF
TGTGCCACCAAAGGAGCGGGAGGGCCCACCGGGGAGCTGTTTTTT
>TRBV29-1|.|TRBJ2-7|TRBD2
CSVDGTSGTISYEQYF
TGCAGCGTTGACGGCACTAGCGGGACCATCTCCTACGAGCAGTACTTC
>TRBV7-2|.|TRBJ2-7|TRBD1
CASSLVGTGAPYEQYF
TGTGCCAGCAGCTTAGTGGGGACAGGGGCCCCCTACGAGCAGTACTTC
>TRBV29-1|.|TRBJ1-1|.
CSVVTGLNTEAFF
TGCAGCGTCGTTACAGGATTGAACACTGAAGCTTTCTTT
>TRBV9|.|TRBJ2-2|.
CASSSERYTGELFF
TGTGCCAGCAGCTCTGAGCGGTACACCGGGGAGCTGTTTTTT
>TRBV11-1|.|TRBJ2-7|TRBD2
CASSLGSGSPSYEQYF
TGTGCCAGCAGCTTAGGTAGCGGGAGTCCCTCCTACGAGCAGTACTTC
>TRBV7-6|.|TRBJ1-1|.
CASSRKIADTEAFF
TGTGCCAGCAGCCGGAAGATAGCGGACACTGAAGCTTTCTTT
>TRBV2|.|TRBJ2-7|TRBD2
CASSGRTRPDYEQYF
TGTGCCAGCAGTGGGAGGACTAGACCAGATTACGAGCAGTACTTC
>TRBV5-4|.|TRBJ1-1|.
CASSSVSDVEAFF
TGTGCCAGCAGCTCTGTTAGCGACGTAGAAGCTTTCTTT
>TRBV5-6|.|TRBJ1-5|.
CASSYTGIAENQPQHF
TGTGCCAGCAGCTATACAGGGATTGCGGAAAATCAGCCCCAGCATTTT
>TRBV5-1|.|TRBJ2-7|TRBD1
CASSSEPDRRIF
TGCGCCAGCAGCTCAGAGCCGGACAGGAGGATCTTC
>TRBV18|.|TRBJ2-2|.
CASSLSGSANTGELFF
TGTGCCAGCTCACTTTCGGGAAGTGCGAACACCGGGGAGCTGTTTTTT
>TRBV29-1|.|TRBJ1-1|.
CSVQGKRGTEAFF
TGCAGCGTTCAGGGGAAAAGGGGCACTGAAGCTTTCTTT